The rows below give T cell receptor beta chains drawn from one sample of a study of human T cells and chemical hapten exposure. MiXCR was run by TCRdb on the RACE reads, yielding one entry per CDR3 protein. This sample has approximately 50,000 distinct CDR3 sequences, with approximately 9.6% found just once. The sample was whole blood, taken in connection with sensitization to the hapten diphenylcyclopropenone (DPC). Receptors were obtained from a woman in her thirties with alopecia areata. Some clones in this sample may be carry-over from other donors' samples. Each CDR3 is given with its conserved first and last residue. D genes are given only for firm matches. The size entry is marked missing in some rows and otherwise reads once, few, many or a size class.

j_call,v_call,clone_size,d_call,cdr3_length,cdr3_nt,cdr3_aa
TRBJ2-5,TRBV7-6,-,-,13,TGTGCCAGCAGCCGAGACTACCAAGAGACCCAGTACTTC,CASSRDYQETQYF
TRBJ2-7,TRBV20-1,many,-,13,TGCAGTGCTAGAAACGTGGAAGGATACGAGCAGTACTTC,CSARNVEGYEQYF
TRBJ2-3,TRBV7-2,few,-,17,TGTGCCAGCAGCTCGCCACGAAGCCGGGGGCTCAGCGATACGCAGTATTTT,CASSSPRSRGLSDTQYF
TRBJ2-2,TRBV7-9,few,TRBD1,17,TGTGCCAGCAGCTTAGTAGGGGGCTACCTAACCACCGGGGAGCTGTTTTTT,CASSLVGGYLTTGELFF
TRBJ2-7,TRBV23-1,-,TRBD1,15,TGCGCCAGCAGTCAATTTGGGACAGGGGAACACGAGCAGTACTTC,CASSQFGTGEHEQYF
TRBJ2-1,TRBV7-2,many,TRBD2,15,TGTGCCAGCAGCAGCAACGGGGGGGCTGACAATGAGCAGTTCTTC,CASSSNGGADNEQFF
TRBJ1-2,TRBV3-1,few,-,13,TGTGCCAGCAGCCCCCGATCCAGGGATGGCTACACCTTC,CASSPRSRDGYTF
TRBJ2-7,TRBV27,few,TRBD1,13,TGTGCCAGCTCCTTGGGACAGGGGGACGAGCAGTACTTC,CASSLGQGDEQYF
TRBJ1-3,TRBV12-3/TRBV12-4,many,TRBD1,18,TGTGCCAGCAGTTACACCCCCTACCGGACAGGGACTGGAAACACCATATATTTT,CASSYTPYRTGTGNTIYF
TRBJ2-3,TRBV7-3,few,-,18,TGTGCCAGCAGCTTAAAGGGCGGGGGCCCAGCCGCGACAGATACGCAGTATTTT,CASSLKGGGPAATDTQYF
TRBJ2-1,TRBV4-2,-,TRBD2,19,TGTGCCAGCAGCCAAGAGGCTAGCGGTGTACCTTTTTCCTACAATGAGCAGTTCTTC,CASSQEASGVPFSYNEQFF
TRBJ2-5,TRBV7-2,many,-,13,TGTGCCAGCAGCTTTGCCGGAGAAGAGACCCAGTACTTC,CASSFAGEETQYF
TRBJ2-7,TRBV7-2,-,-,15,TGTGCCAGCAGCCCCGCCGGGACTTCCCGTGTCGAGTGGTACTTC,CASSPAGTSRVEWYF
TRBJ2-1,TRBV3-1,-,-,14,TGTGCCAGCAGCCAAGACCACACTAGTGATGAGCAGTTCTTC,CASSQDHTSDEQFF
TRBJ1-5,TRBV6-2/TRBV6-3,many,-,15,TGTGCCAGCAGTTACCTTTTACAGCCCAATCAGCCCCAGCATTTT,CASSYLLQPNQPQHF
TRBJ1-1,TRBV4-1,many,-,15,TGCGCCAGCAGCCAAGTCATGGGGCGAAGCACTGAAGCTTTCTTT,CASSQVMGRSTEAFF
TRBJ2-1,TRBV30,medium-sized,-,10,TGTGCCTGGAGTAACCATGAGCAGTTCTTC,CAWSNHEQFF
TRBJ2-1,TRBV20-1,few,-,18,TGCAGTGCCAGCGCCCTCCTTAGATCGGAAGGCGTGTACAATGAGCAGTTCTTC,CSASALLRSEGVYNEQFF
TRBJ2-3,TRBV20-1,few,-,14,TGCAGTGCTAGTTGGGGACCAGTCACAGATACGCAGTATTTT,CSASWGPVTDTQYF
TRBJ1-6,TRBV12-3/TRBV12-4,many,-,13,TGTGCCAGCAGTTTCCGAGGGGACTCACCCCTCCACTTT,CASSFRGDSPLHF
TRBJ2-1,TRBV7-2,many,TRBD2,14,TGTGCCAGCAGCTTCCAGCGGGGGTTCAATGAGCAGTTCTTC,CASSFQRGFNEQFF
TRBJ2-6,TRBV3-1,-,TRBD2,20,TGTGCCAGCAGCCAAGATTTAGGCCTAGCGGGGGACTCTGGGGCCAACGTCCTGACTTTC,CASSQDLGLAGDSGANVLTF
TRBJ2-7,TRBV28,-,-,15,TGTGCCAGCAGTGAATATGGGGGGTCGTCCTACGAGCAGTACTTC,CASSEYGGSSYEQYF
TRBJ2-2,TRBV5-4,few,TRBD1,16,TGTGCCAGCAGGGCCGACAGGGAGAGACACACCGGGGAGCTGTTTTTT,CASRADRERHTGELFF
TRBJ1-5,TRBV12-3/TRBV12-4,few,-,15,TGTGCCAGCAGAACCAGGGAAACGAGCAATCAGCCCCAGCATTTT,CASRTRETSNQPQHF
TRBJ2-3,TRBV27,-,-,14,TGTGCCAGCAGTCATCCTGGGACTGCGGATACGCAGTATTTT,CASSHPGTADTQYF
TRBJ1-2,TRBV18,few,-,13,TGTGCCAGCTCACCCCAGACAGGCGACGGCTACACCTTC,CASSPQTGDGYTF
TRBJ1-6,TRBV18,many,TRBD1,15,TGTGCCAGCTCACTCCGGGACAGAGATAATTCACCCCTCCACTTT,CASSLRDRDNSPLHF
TRBJ1-3,TRBV4-2,-,-,18,TGTGCCAGCAGCCAAGATAGGAGTAACCGAGTCTCTGGAAACACCATATATTTT,CASSQDRSNRVSGNTIYF
TRBJ2-3,TRBV2,-,TRBD1,15,TGTGCCAGCAGGCTTACAGGGGCCCGAACAGATACGCAGTATTTT,CASRLTGARTDTQYF
TRBJ2-3,TRBV10-3,-,TRBD1,14,TGTGCCATCACGACAGGGGAAGCTGGAGATACGCAGTATTTT,CAITTGEAGDTQYF
TRBJ1-6,TRBV4-2,few,-,16,TGTGCCAGCAGCCAAGAAGGGGGGCATACGGTCTCACCCCTCCACTTT,CASSQEGGHTVSPLHF
TRBJ2-1,TRBV20-1,many,TRBD2,16,TGCAGTGCCTACACCTCTAGCGGGGGGTCCTACAATGAGCAGTTCTTC,CSAYTSSGGSYNEQFF
TRBJ1-2,TRBV6-2/TRBV6-3,many,-,14,TGTGCCAGCAGTTACCTGGCAGGGGCCGATGGCTACACCTTC,CASSYLAGADGYTF
TRBJ2-3,TRBV7-9,few,TRBD1,15,TGTGCCAGCAGCGGACAGGGGGCTAACACAGATACGCAGTATTTT,CASSGQGANTDTQYF
TRBJ1-5,TRBV6-2/TRBV6-3,many,-,15,TGTGCCAGCAGTTACTCTTACAGTGACAATCAGCCCCAGCATTTT,CASSYSYSDNQPQHF
TRBJ1-1,TRBV5-1,many,-,15,TGCGCCAGCAGCTTGGTCCTGGGGTTGAACACTGAAGCTTTCTTT,CASSLVLGLNTEAFF
TRBJ2-3,TRBV5-6,few,-,14,TGTGCCAGCAGCTTGGGAGTCGGGTCAGATACGCAGTATTTT,CASSLGVGSDTQYF
TRBJ2-3,TRBV28,many,-,15,TGTGCCAGCAGTTCCGGGACTTGGTCCACAGATACGCAGTATTTT,CASSSGTWSTDTQYF
TRBJ1-3,TRBV20-1,-,-,13,TGCAGTGCCCCGGGGCTTACTGGAAACACCATATATTTT,CSAPGLTGNTIYF
TRBJ2-3,TRBV6-5,many,TRBD1,15,TGTGCCAGCAGTCGGGACAGGGGGCAGACAGATACGCAGTATTTT,CASSRDRGQTDTQYF
TRBJ2-3,TRBV12-3/TRBV12-4,-,TRBD2,16,TGTGCCAGCAGCCGACCCCTAGCGGGGGCCACAGATACGCAGTATTTT,CASSRPLAGATDTQYF
TRBJ2-7,TRBV27,-,TRBD1,13,TGTGCCAGCACCCCGGGACAGGGGGGCGAGCAGTACTTC,CASTPGQGGEQYF
TRBJ2-6,TRBV4-3,-,-,16,TGCGCCAGCAGTGCGCAAAAGGGCACTGGGGCCAACGTCCTGACTTTC,CASSAQKGTGANVLTF
TRBJ2-3,TRBV11-2,few,TRBD2,14,TGTGCCAGCAGCTTAGGTAGCGGGGGCGATACGCAGTATTTT,CASSLGSGGDTQYF
TRBJ2-7,TRBV6-5,-,TRBD1,14,TGTGCCAGCAGTTCGGAGACAGGGAGCTACGAGCAGTACTTC,CASSSETGSYEQYF
TRBJ2-5,TRBV9,-,-,14,TGTGCCAGCAGCGTACAAACAGGGCAAGAGACCCAGTACTTC,CASSVQTGQETQYF
TRBJ2-2,TRBV27,-,-,13,TGTGCCAGCACCTCGCAATTGCAGGGGGAGCTGTTTTTT,CASTSQLQGELFF
TRBJ2-3,TRBV7-6,many,-,13,TGTGCCAGCAGCTTGTCCCACACAGATACGCAGTATTTT,CASSLSHTDTQYF
TRBJ2-3,TRBV6-2/TRBV6-3,-,-,16,TGTGCCAGCAGCCAAAGACTAGGAAGGCCCACAGATACGCAGTATTTT,CASSQRLGRPTDTQYF
TRBJ1-1,TRBV6-6,many,-,14,TGTGCCAGCAGTTACTCCCAGGCGGGCACTGAAGCTTTCTTT,CASSYSQAGTEAFF
TRBJ2-4,TRBV20-1,few,-,15,TGCAGTGCTTCCGGGGAATGGAATACCAAAAACATTCAGTACTTC,CSASGEWNTKNIQYF
TRBJ1-6,TRBV5-1,few,-,15,TGCGCCAGCAGCCTGGGGAATGGACAGCCCTCACCCCTCCACTTT,CASSLGNGQPSPLHF